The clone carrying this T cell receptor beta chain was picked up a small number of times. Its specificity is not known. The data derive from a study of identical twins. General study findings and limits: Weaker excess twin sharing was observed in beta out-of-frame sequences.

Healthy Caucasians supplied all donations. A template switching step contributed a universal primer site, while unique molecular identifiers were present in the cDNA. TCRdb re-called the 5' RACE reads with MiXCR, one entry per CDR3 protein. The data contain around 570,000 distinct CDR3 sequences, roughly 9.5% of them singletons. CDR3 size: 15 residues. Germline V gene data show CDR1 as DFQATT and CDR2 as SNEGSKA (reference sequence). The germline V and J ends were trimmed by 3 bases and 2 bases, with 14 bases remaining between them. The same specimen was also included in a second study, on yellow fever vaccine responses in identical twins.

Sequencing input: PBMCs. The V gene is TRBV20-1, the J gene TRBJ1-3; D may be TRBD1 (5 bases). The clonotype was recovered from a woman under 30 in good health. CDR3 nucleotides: TGCAGTGCTAGTAAAGGGACCTTAGCTGGAAACACCATATATTTT. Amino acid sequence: CSASKGTLAGNTIYF.